This paragraph covers one T cell receptor beta chain sequence. Its antigen remains unknown. The data were obtained in a study of CD8 T cells in ankylosing spondylitis. Study outcomes and limitations: Several highly homologous variants made up a TCR beta motif, and this motif appeared characteristic of ankylosing spondylitis blood.

The germline CDR1 and CDR2 sequences are DFQATT and SNEGSKA (reference sequence). Trimming cost V 0 bases and J 0 bases, with 1 base left between them. The CDR3 has 12 residues. MiXCR was run by TCRdb on the 5' RACE reads, yielding one entry per CDR3 protein. The table lists 450,000 or so distinct CDR3 sequences, roughly a quarter of them singletons, with 0.89% in the top ten. Sequenced: blood, either unsorted or a sorted T cell fraction (not recorded which). V usage is TRBV20-1 and J usage is TRBJ2-3; D unclear. The clonotype originates from a male donor with ankylosing spondylitis. The CDR3 DNA is TGCAGTGCTAGAGAGAGCACAGATACGCAGTATTTT. Amino acids: CSARESTDTQYF.